Each of the 15 T cell receptor beta chains below was sequenced from the same sample in a study of beta chain features in type 1 diabetes. The entirety of the isolated RNA underwent reverse transcription, so expressed TCRB transcripts were sequenced. Sequenced by immunoSEQ multiplex PCR; TCRdb stores in-frame clones only, minus some. The table has under 400,000 clones, 14% seen once. The sequenced sample was central memory CD4+ T cells from blood. These receptors originate from a man aged 30 to 39 in good health.

This chain connects TRBV10-3 to TRBJ2-7; either TRBD1 or TRBD2 may fit D (6 bases each). The CDR3 totals 14 residues. Trimming stripped 6 bases from V and 0 bases from J, with 12 bases between. Germline CDR1 and CDR2: ENHRY and SYGVKD. The CDR3 DNA reads TGTGCCATCAGAGTAGGGGGGAACTCCTACGAGCAGTACTTC. Protein sequence: CAIRVGGNSYEQYF.

This clone was detected a few times. This chain joins TRBV4-3 and TRBJ2-6; D might be TRBD1 (6 bases). Between the trimmed V and J ends, which lost 0 bases and 1 base, there was a span of 10 bases. The germline V gene encodes CDR1 LGHNA and CDR2 YSLEER. CDR3 length equals 17 residues. CDR3 in DNA: TGCGCCAGCAGCCAAGATATAGGACAGTCTGGGGCCAACGTCCTGACTTTC. Translated: CASSQDIGQSGANVLTF.

The CDR3 spells CAIRDSGPTGELFF. DNA for the CDR3: TGTGCCATCAGGGACTCGGGCCCCACCGGGGAGCTGTTTTTT. V is TRBV10-3 and J is TRBJ2-2; D might be TRBD2 (5 bases). Germline V CDR1 and CDR2: ENHRY, SYGVKD. Trimming shortened V by 6 bases and J by 4 bases, and 12 bases separated the two germline ends. CDR3 size: 14 residues.

In its sample, this clone was seen a few times. V usage is TRBV29-1 and J usage is TRBJ1-1, with 7 nucleotides matching TRBD1. From germline, CDR1 is SQVTM and CDR2 ANQGSEA. This CDR3 has 13 amino acids. The trim removed 7 bases at V and 0 bases at J, leaving 5 bases unmatched. DNA of the CDR3: TGCAGCGCCCGGGACAGTTTGAACACTGAAGCTTTCTTT. Translation gives CSARDSLNTEAFF.

The gene calls are TRBV5-6 and TRBJ1-2, with a weak D call TRBD1 (5 bases). The V end lost 2 bases, the J end lost 2 bases, and 7 bases lay between the germline ends. Germline V gene lookup returns CDR1 SGHDT and CDR2 YYEEEE. The CDR3 is made up of 13 amino acids. CDR3 coding DNA: TGTGCCAGCAGCTTAGGGGAGAACTATGGCTACACCTTC. As protein: CASSLGENYGYTF.

V usage is TRBV2 and J usage is TRBJ2-3; D is unresolved. The CDR3 is made up of 14 amino acids. CDR1 and CDR2 (germline): SNHLY, FYNNEI. Trimming shortened V by 6 bases and J by 2 bases, and 12 bases separated the two germline ends. CDR3 DNA sequence: TGTGCCAGCAGCGATAGCCACGTCACAGATACGCAGTATTTT. Translated, it gives CASSDSHVTDTQYF.

The chain's CDR3 is CASSQSRLAGGPRSTDTQYF. The CDR3 bases are TGCGCCAGCAGTCAATCGAGGCTAGCGGGGGGACCTCGTAGCACAGATACGCAGTATTTT. This chain connects TRBV23-1 to TRBJ2-3; 11 bases agree with TRBD2. TRBV23-1 has ORF status, its function being uncertain. This CDR3 spans 20 amino acids. J lost 0 bases, V lost 0 bases, and 11 bases had no gene match.

This clone was detected many times. V is TRBV7-2 and J is TRBJ2-1; 8 bases fit TRBD2. After removal of 0 bases from V and 9 bases from J, the junction contained 7 bases not matched to a gene. Germline CDR1 SGHTA, CDR2 FQGNSA. CDR3 size: 15 residues. The CDR3 loop reads CASSLAGGGRGEQFF. In DNA, the CDR3 is TGTGCCAGCAGCTTAGCTGGCGGGGGGCGCGGTGAGCAGTTCTTC.

The chain joins TRBV2 to TRBJ1-5; D perhaps matches TRBD1 (5 bases). This CDR3 region has 13 residues. CDR1 and CDR2 (germline): SNHLY, FYNNEI. V shed 5 bases and J shed 5 bases, with 10 bases lying between them. Written as DNA, the CDR3 is TGTGCCAGCAGTAGGGGTGTTGATCAGCCCCAGCATTTT. This sequence encodes CASSRGVDQPQHF.

The rearrangement joins TRBV16 to TRBJ2-3; either TRBD1 or TRBD2 may supply D (5 bases each). Germline V lookup: CDR1 KGHSY, CDR2 FQNENV. The CDR3 spans 18 residues. Trimming removed 2 bases from V and 5 bases from J, with 23 bases in between. CDR3 sequence: CASSQKRGTGYTEDTQYF. The CDR3 bases are TGTGCCAGCAGCCAAAAGCGAGGGACGGGGTACACAGAAGATACGCAGTATTTT.

This clone has just a few counts. The chain couples TRBV7-9 to TRBJ1-2; 9 nucleotides match TRBD1. Germline CDR1 reads SEHNR; CDR2 reads FQNEAQ (reference sequence). This CDR3 is 15 amino acids long. Trimming took 4 bases from V and 7 from J; bases not matched to a gene: 10. The CDR3 region is CASSSPGQGMSGYTF. In nucleotides, the CDR3 is TGTGCCAGCAGCTCACCGGGACAGGGAATGAGTGGCTACACCTTC.

The rearrangement uses TRBV5-4 and TRBJ2-5; D is ambiguous. This CDR3 region has 15 residues. Trimming shortened V by 0 bases and J by 5 bases, and 14 bases separated the two germline ends. CDR1 is SGHNT, CDR2 YYREEE, per germline (reference sequence). The CDR3 DNA reads TGTGCCAGCAGCTTGGAAGTAGGGCGCGTGGAGACCCAGTACTTC. It is translated as CASSLEVGRVETQYF.

CDR3: CASSLSGTDTQYF. The CDR3 coding sequence is TGTGCCAGCAGTTTATCGGGCACAGATACGCAGTATTTT. The V gene is TRBV27, the J gene TRBJ2-3; no firm D call. Germline V gene sequence: CDR1 MNHEY, CDR2 SMNVEV (reference sequence). The CDR3 extends over 13 amino acids. V was pared by 0 bases and J by 1 base, with 2 bases between.

This clone appeared a few times. J is TRBJ2-1 and V is TRBV4-1, with a possible D match to TRBD2 (6 bases). V gave up 1 base and J gave up 0 bases, with 13 bases separating them. The CDR3 spans 17 residues. Germline CDR1 MGHRA, CDR2 YSYEKL. The CDR3 reads CASSQGGTLSSYNEQFF. The CDR3 DNA sequence: TGCGCCAGCAGCCAAGGTGGGACTTTGAGCTCCTACAATGAGCAGTTCTTC.

This clone was counted at least ten times. V is TRBV11-1 and J is TRBJ2-7; either TRBD1 or TRBD2 may supply D (5 bases each). This CDR3 region has 13 residues. In germline, CDR1 is SGHAT, CDR2 FQDESV (reference sequence). V lost 1 base to trimming and J lost 6 bases, with 10 bases between them. CDR3 coding DNA: TGTGCCAGCAGCTTAGGAGCAGGGACCGAGCAGTACGTC. Translation: CASSLGAGTEQYV.